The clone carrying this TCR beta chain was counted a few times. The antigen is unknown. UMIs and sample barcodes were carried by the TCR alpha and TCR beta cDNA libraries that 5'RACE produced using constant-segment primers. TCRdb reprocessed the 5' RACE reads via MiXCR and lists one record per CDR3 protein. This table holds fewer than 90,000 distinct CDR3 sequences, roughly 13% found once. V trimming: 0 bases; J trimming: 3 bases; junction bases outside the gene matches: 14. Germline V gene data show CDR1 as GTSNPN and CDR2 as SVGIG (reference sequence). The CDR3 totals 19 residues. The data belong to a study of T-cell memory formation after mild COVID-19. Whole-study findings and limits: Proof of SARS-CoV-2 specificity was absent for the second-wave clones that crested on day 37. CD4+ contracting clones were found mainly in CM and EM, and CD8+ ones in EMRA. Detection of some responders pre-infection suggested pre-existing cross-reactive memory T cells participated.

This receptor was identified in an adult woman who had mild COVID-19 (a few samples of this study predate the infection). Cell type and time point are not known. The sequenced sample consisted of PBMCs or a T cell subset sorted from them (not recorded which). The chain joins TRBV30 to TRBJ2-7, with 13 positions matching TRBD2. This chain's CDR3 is CAWSVLAGGTSGKVYEQYF. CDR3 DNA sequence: TGTGCCTGGAGTGTTTTGGCAGGGGGGACTAGCGGGAAAGTCTACGAGCAGTACTTC.